Listed here are 13 T cell receptor beta chains from one sample, sequenced in a study of CD8+CD57+ T cells in acquired aplastic anemia. Patients chosen for sequencing had shown CD8+CD57+ cell expansion by flow cytometry. Genomic DNA acted as the template from which TCR beta VDJ combination and CDR3 sequence profiling were carried out. Each CDR3 protein gets one entry after TCRdb re-called the reads with MiXCR. Of hundreds of thousands of distinct CDR3 sequences in the sample, approximately 32% were seen once. The sequenced material came from sorted CD4+, CD8+, or CD8+CD57+ T cells (not recorded which) from PBMCs. The receptors stem from a human donor with aplastic anemia.

The J gene is TRBJ2-1, the V gene TRBV29-1; 10 nucleotides line up with TRBD2. The V and J ends lost 7 bases and 5 bases, in that order; junction bases with no gene match: 8. Germline V gene sequence: CDR1 SQVTM, CDR2 ANQGSEA. This CDR3 is built from 14 residues. For the CDR3, the DNA is TGCAGCGGGAGGGCTAGCGGGAGACACAATGAGCAGTTCTTC. Amino acids: CSGRASGRHNEQFF.

This sequence joins TRBV16 and TRBJ2-5; 8 bases are a match to TRBD2. From germline, CDR1 is KGHSY and CDR2 FQNENV. The CDR3 consists of 22 residues. Losses at the gene ends were 6 bases for V and 3 bases for J; bases not matched to a gene: 30. Here the CDR3 reads CASSPSYRITKQHSGEEETQYF. DNA of the CDR3: TGTGCCAGCAGTCCTTCCTATAGAATCACCAAGCAGCATAGCGGGGAGGAAGAGACCCAGTACTTC.

This chain links TRBV24-1 with TRBJ2-1, with D tentatively TRBD1 or TRBD2 (5 bases each). Trimming removed 3 bases from V and 9 bases from J, with 11 bases in between. The CDR3 covers 13 residues. Germline assignment: CDR1 KGHDR and CDR2 SFDVKD. DNA of the CDR3: TGTGCCACCAGTGATCCCGGGGACGGTGAGCAGTTCTTC. This sequence encodes CATSDPGDGEQFF.

This clonotype was observed a handful of times. The chain couples TRBV20-1 to TRBJ2-3; no clear D gene. Between the trimmed V and J ends, which lost 1 base and 0 bases, there was a span of 11 bases. CDR3 length: 15 amino acids. Per the germline V gene, CDR1 is DFQATT and CDR2 is SNEGSKA (reference sequence). The CDR3 sequence is CSARAPGSSTDTQYF. The CDR3 DNA reads as TGCAGTGCTAGAGCCCCGGGTTCTAGCACAGATACGCAGTATTTT.

This clonotype was detected ten times or more. The gene calls are TRBV20-1 and TRBJ1-2, with TRBD1 identical over 8 bases. V was pared by 3 bases and J by 4 bases, with 10 bases of the junction left unmatched. This CDR3 contains 15 residues. CDR1 is DFQATT, CDR2 SNEGSKA, per germline (reference sequence). The CDR3 DNA reads TGCAGTGCTAGCAACCCCGGACAGGGCAGCTATGGCTACACCTTC. Translating gives CSASNPGQGSYGYTF.

On this clonotype: Without the conserved terminal phenylalanine or tryptophan, this CDR3 likely stems from a read error. This chain joins TRBV25-1 and TRBJ1-2; possible D gene TRBD1, 5 bases. The V and J ends lost 2 bases and 4 bases respectively, with 17 bases between them. CDR3 length equals 16 residues. CDR1 is MGHDK, CDR2 SYGVNS, per germline. This chain's CDR3 is CASSEAGGRASYGYTL. As DNA, the CDR3 is TGTGCCAGCAGTGAAGCCGGGGGACGAGCCTCCTATGGCTACACCCTC.

The chain links TRBV4-2 to TRBJ2-5; perhaps TRBD2 as D (6 bases). Between the trimmed V and J ends, which lost 5 bases and 5 bases, there was a span of 18 bases. This CDR3 has 15 residues. In germline, CDR1 is LGHNA, CDR2 YNFKEQ. CDR3 coding DNA: TGTGCCAGCAGCTCATCCACAGCGGGCGGGGAGACCCAGTACTTC. Its translation: CASSSSTAGGETQYF.

This chain uses TRBV30 with TRBJ1-6; 12 nucleotides line up with TRBD1. CDR3 size: 17 residues. Looked up from germline, CDR1 is GTSNPN and CDR2 is SVGIG (reference sequence). The V and J ends lost 4 bases and 7 bases, in that order; junction bases with no gene match: 11. The CDR3 nucleotides are TGTGCCTGGACCCTGCCGGGACAGGGGGCGCGAAATTCACCCCTCCACTTT. Protein sequence: CAWTLPGQGARNSPLHF.

The V call is TRBV2, the J call TRBJ2-1; no clear D gene. Trimming pared 6 bases from V and 2 bases from J, leaving 11 bases between. The CDR3 runs to 14 residues. The germline V gene encodes CDR1 SNHLY and CDR2 FYNNEI. In DNA, the CDR3 is TGTGCCAGCAGCGTAGGGTCACCCTACAATGAGCAGTTCTTC. Amino acids: CASSVGSPYNEQFF.

Ten or more counts support this clonotype. The J gene is TRBJ2-5, the V gene TRBV7-9; D is unclear. Per germline, CDR1 SEHNR and CDR2 FQNEAQ (reference sequence). V lost 1 base and J lost 5, with 11 bases in between. The CDR3 is made up of 14 amino acids. The CDR3 here is CASSLEGISETQYF. The CDR3, as DNA: TGTGCCAGCAGCTTAGAAGGAATCTCGGAGACCCAGTACTTC.

There are a few counts of this clonotype. An end of the junction differs from the germline gene, which may be a read error. The rearrangement uses TRBV4-3 and TRBJ1-2, with D tentatively TRBD1 (6 bases). Germline V CDR1 and CDR2: LGHNA, YSLEER. This CDR3 contains 15 residues. In nucleotides, the CDR3 is TGCGCCAGCAGCCGACTGGCAGGGGCTAACTATGGCTACACCTTT. Translating gives CASSRLAGANYGYTF.

This clonotype has ten or more counts. The chain has TRBV4-3 and TRBJ1-2; a possible D gene is TRBD1 (5 bases). CDR1 is LGHNA and CDR2 is YSLEER in the germline V gene. Trimming took 0 bases from V and 4 from J, leaving 9 bases between them. The CDR3 length is 14 residues. CDR3 nucleotide sequence: TGCGCCAGCAGCCAAGATTGGGGCAGCTATGGCTACACCTTC. It codes for CASSQDWGSYGYTF.

This clonotype was observed once. The rearrangement joins TRBV5-8 to TRBJ2-2, with 11 bases fitting TRBD2. After removal of 0 bases from V and 7 bases from J, the junction contained 2 bases not matched to a gene. Per germline, CDR1 SGHTS and CDR2 YDEGEE. The CDR3 totals 15 residues. CDR3: CASSLASGGIGELFF. For the CDR3, the DNA is TGTGCCAGCAGCTTGGCTAGCGGGGGGATCGGGGAGCTGTTTTTT.